This is a list of T cell receptor beta chains from one sample in a study of beta chain features in type 1 diabetes. Profiling relied on immunoSEQ multiplex PCR, and the TCRdb table lists in-frame clones only, not all of them. The repertoire has 600,000 to 650,000 clones, 15% to 18% of them found once; the top ten carry around 0.1%. Sequencing input: naive CD4+ T cells from blood. These receptors all come from a man younger than 30 in good health. The CDR3 runs from the conserved cysteine through the conserved F or W. Each record gives: V gene, clone size, D gene, J gene, CDR3 protein, CDR3 DNA. The D gene is left open where the match is weak. Clone size is stated in some rows and not others, as once, few, many or a class when expanded.

V: TRBV7-9
size: few
D: TRBD1
J: TRBJ2-3
CDR3: CASSTRGLDTQYF
DNA: TGTGCCAGCAGCACAAGGGGGCTGGATACGCAGTATTTT

V: TRBV7-9
size: NA
D: NA
J: TRBJ2-7
CDR3: CASSLRANYEQYF
DNA: TGTGCCAGCAGCTTAAGAGCCAACTACGAGCAGTACTTC

V: TRBV5-1
size: few
D: NA
J: TRBJ2-1
CDR3: CASSFFTLADEQFF
DNA: TGCGCCAGCAGCTTTTTTACTTTAGCGGATGAGCAGTTCTTC

V: TRBV27
size: NA
D: NA
J: TRBJ2-1
CDR3: CASRTGPLAWGNEQFF
DNA: TGTGCCAGCCGCACGGGGCCCCTCGCTTGGGGCAATGAGCAGTTCTTC

V: TRBV7-3
size: NA
D: NA
J: TRBJ2-4
CDR3: CASSLDYIQYF
DNA: TGTGCCAGCAGCTTAGATTACATTCAGTACTTC

V: TRBV9
size: few
D: TRBD1
J: TRBJ2-2
CDR3: CASSVEGTGDLTGELFF
DNA: TGTGCCAGCAGCGTAGAAGGGACAGGGGATCTAACCGGGGAGCTGTTTTTT

V: TRBV7-9
size: few
D: NA
J: TRBJ2-7
CDR3: CASSFGNEQYF
DNA: TGTGCCAGCAGCTTTGGGAACGAGCAGTACTTC

V: TRBV5-1
size: NA
D: NA
J: TRBJ2-3
CDR3: CASSPRRTVSTDTQYF
DNA: TGCGCCAGCAGCCCGCGACGGACGGTTAGCACAGATACGCAGTATTTT

V: TRBV7-2
size: few
D: NA
J: TRBJ2-2
CDR3: CASSPSAGRGGPGELFF
DNA: TGTGCCAGCAGCCCGAGCGCGGGGCGGGGAGGTCCCGGGGAGCTGTTTTTT

V: TRBV11-2
size: NA
D: NA
J: TRBJ2-7
CDR3: CASSLNDVFSEAQRYEQYF
DNA: TGTGCCAGCAGCTTAAATGATGTATTTTCGGAGGCCCAGCGCTACGAGCAGTACTTC

V: TRBV10-3
size: NA
D: TRBD2
J: TRBJ2-3
CDR3: CAISDPGLARQYF
DNA: TGTGCCATCAGTGACCCCGGACTAGCCCGGCAGTATTTT

V: TRBV30
size: few
D: NA
J: TRBJ1-3
CDR3: CAWSVRGPSGNTIYF
DNA: TGTGCCTGGAGTGTACGAGGACCTTCTGGAAACACCATATATTTT

V: TRBV2
size: NA
D: NA
J: TRBJ2-5
CDR3: CASRTQETQYF
DNA: TGTGCCAGCAGGACCCAAGAGACCCAGTACTTC

V: TRBV4-2
size: few
D: TRBD2
J: TRBJ2-5
CDR3: CASSLGTSTLQETQYF
DNA: TGTGCCAGCAGCCTCGGGACTAGCACCCTCCAAGAGACCCAGTACTTC

V: TRBV30
size: NA
D: NA
J: TRBJ1-6
CDR3: CAWRGLGQGFYNSPLHF
DNA: TGTGCCTGGAGGGGGCTCGGTCAGGGGTTCTATAATTCACCCCTCCACTTT

V: TRBV7-2
size: NA
D: TRBD1
J: TRBJ1-1
CDR3: CASSLAPRGFGTEAFF
DNA: TGTGCCAGCAGCTTAGCTCCCAGGGGGTTTGGCACTGAAGCTTTCTTT

V: TRBV10-3
size: few
D: NA
J: TRBJ2-7
CDR3: CAIRPAVGAQEQYF
DNA: TGTGCCATCAGGCCGGCGGTTGGGGCCCAAGAGCAGTACTTC

V: TRBV9
size: NA
D: TRBD2
J: TRBJ2-3
CDR3: CASSGGRLADTDTQYF
DNA: TGTGCCAGCAGCGGGGGAAGACTAGCTGACACAGATACGCAGTATTTT

V: TRBV19
size: NA
D: NA
J: TRBJ2-7
CDR3: CASSIGQTGTYEQYF
DNA: TGTGCCAGTAGTATAGGTCAGACTGGGACCTACGAGCAGTACTTC

V: TRBV7-2
size: few
D: TRBD2
J: TRBJ2-3
CDR3: CATTPAGGQTDTQYF
DNA: TGTGCTACTACCCCCGCGGGGGGGCAAACAGATACGCAGTATTTT

V: TRBV6-6
size: NA
D: NA
J: TRBJ1-2
CDR3: CASTPQGSYGYTF
DNA: TGTGCCAGCACCCCACAGGGCTCCTATGGCTACACCTTC

V: TRBV5-1
size: NA
D: TRBD2
J: TRBJ2-1
CDR3: CASSYRASGSNEQFF
DNA: TGCGCCAGCAGCTACCGGGCTAGCGGGAGTAATGAGCAGTTCTTC

V: TRBV5-1
size: NA
D: NA
J: TRBJ2-4
CDR3: CASSPGLPLQYF
DNA: TGCGCCAGCAGCCCAGGATTGCCTCTACAGTACTTC

V: TRBV10-3
size: few
D: NA
J: TRBJ2-1
CDR3: CAISALRDNEQFF
DNA: TGTGCCATCAGTGCGTTGCGGGACAATGAGCAGTTCTTC

V: TRBV7-8
size: NA
D: NA
J: TRBJ1-1
CDR3: CASTLGWNTEAFF
DNA: TGTGCCAGCACCTTAGGGTGGAACACTGAAGCTTTCTTT

V: TRBV6-4
size: few
D: NA
J: TRBJ2-1
CDR3: CASSELSPYNEQFF
DNA: TGTGCCAGCTCCGAGTTGAGCCCCTACAATGAGCAGTTCTTC

V: TRBV4-2
size: NA
D: NA
J: TRBJ1-1
CDR3: CASSQGTANTEAFF
DNA: TGTGCCAGCAGCCAAGGGACTGCTAACACTGAAGCTTTCTTT

V: TRBV27
size: NA
D: TRBD1
J: TRBJ2-3
CDR3: CASSLGWGQKWIEDTQYF
DNA: TGTGCCAGCAGTTTAGGGTGGGGACAGAAATGGATAGAAGATACGCAGTATTTT

V: TRBV15
size: NA
D: NA
J: TRBJ2-7
CDR3: CATSRDIGSGRLNYEQYF
DNA: TGTGCCACCAGCAGAGATATCGGAAGCGGTCGGCTGAACTACGAGCAGTACTTC

V: TRBV7-9
size: few
D: NA
J: TRBJ1-2
CDR3: CASSTQGYGYTF
DNA: TGTGCCAGCAGCACTCAGGGGTATGGCTACACCTTC

V: TRBV29-1
size: few
D: TRBD1
J: TRBJ1-2
CDR3: CSSEVQGGGGGYTF
DNA: TGCAGCTCAGAGGTCCAAGGGGGCGGAGGTGGCTACACCTTC

V: TRBV7-9
size: NA
D: NA
J: TRBJ1-1
CDR3: CASSLASGDGTEAFF
DNA: TGTGCCAGCAGCTTAGCGTCGGGGGACGGCACTGAAGCTTTCTTT

V: TRBV7-2
size: few
D: NA
J: TRBJ2-7
CDR3: CASSPDGIYEQYF
DNA: TGTGCCAGCAGCCCCGACGGGATCTACGAGCAGTACTTC

V: TRBV28
size: NA
D: TRBD1
J: TRBJ1-6
CDR3: CASSPGQGYSPLHF
DNA: TGTGCCAGCAGTCCGGGACAGGGGTATTCACCCCTCCACTTT

V: TRBV19
size: NA
D: TRBD1
J: TRBJ2-7
CDR3: CASSPQGSSYEQYF
DNA: TGTGCCAGTAGTCCACAGGGGTCCTCCTACGAGCAGTACTTC

V: TRBV5-1
size: NA
D: NA
J: TRBJ1-5
CDR3: CASSADRYQPQHF
DNA: TGCGCCAGCAGCGCCGACAGGTATCAGCCCCAGCATTTT

V: TRBV9
size: few
D: NA
J: TRBJ1-1
CDR3: CASSPRGLLGTEAFF
DNA: TGTGCCAGCAGCCCTAGGGGGTTGCTAGGTACTGAAGCTTTCTTT

V: TRBV4-2
size: few
D: NA
J: TRBJ1-2
CDR3: CASRRDFNYGYTF
DNA: TGTGCCAGCAGACGGGACTTCAACTATGGCTACACCTTC

V: TRBV7-6
size: NA
D: TRBD1
J: TRBJ2-2
CDR3: CASSSTGVGTGELFF
DNA: TGTGCCAGCAGCTCCACAGGGGTGGGCACCGGGGAGCTGTTTTTT

V: TRBV6-6
size: few
D: NA
J: TRBJ2-5
CDR3: CASSYGERDQYF
DNA: TGTGCCAGCAGTTACGGTGAACGGGACCAGTACTTC

V: TRBV2
size: NA
D: NA
J: TRBJ1-5
CDR3: CASSEEGNQPQHF
DNA: TGTGCCAGCAGTGAGGAGGGCAATCAGCCCCAGCATTTT

V: TRBV4-2
size: NA
D: NA
J: TRBJ1-2
CDR3: CASSQAQTPNYGYTF
DNA: TGTGCCAGCAGCCAAGCCCAGACCCCTAACTATGGCTACACCTTC

V: TRBV5-1
size: NA
D: TRBD2
J: TRBJ2-7
CDR3: CASSFATSGSSNEQYF
DNA: TGCGCCAGCAGCTTTGCGACTAGCGGGAGTTCCAACGAGCAGTACTTC

V: TRBV28
size: few
D: TRBD1
J: TRBJ1-2
CDR3: CASSLGQGYGYTF
DNA: TGTGCCAGCAGTCTAGGACAGGGCTATGGCTACACCTTC

V: TRBV7-2
size: many
D: NA
J: TRBJ2-5
CDR3: CASSLYETQYF
DNA: TGTGCCAGCAGCTTATACGAGACCCAGTACTTC